This TCR beta chain derives from a study of blood T cell repertoires in COVID-19. Study-level information: COVID-19 samples collected from the United States, Italy and Spain covered acute and convalescent phases. T cells, B-cell-depleted T cells, or PBMCs provided the cDNA or gDNA that served as material.

Per the authors' pipeline: Nucleated cell counts were estimated from reference gene primer amplification. Using immunoSEQ multiplex PCR, the repertoire was profiled, and TCRdb retains in-frame clones only, with some absent. The V and J calls and clone size come from that table; D and trimming were worked out from the DNA. The data hold 240,000 or so clones, with roughly 86% observed a single time. This clone was seen once. The V gene lost 0 bases and the J gene lost 8 bases, with 9 bases spanning the gap. Germline V gene lookup returns CDR1 SGHRS and CDR2 YFSETQ. The CDR3 contains 13 residues. This TCR derives from a man older than 75 with acute or convalescent COVID-19. Sequenced: peripheral blood. The rearrangement joins TRBV5-1 to TRBJ1-5; D unresolved. The CDR3 nucleotides read TGCGCCAGCAGCTTGGAACCCTTAGAGCCCCAGCATTTT. This encodes CASSLEPLEPQHF. Full variable domain (remainder filled in from reference TRBV5-1 and TRBJ1-5): KAGVTQTPRYLIKTRGQQVTLSCSPISGHRSVSWYQQTPGQGLQFLFEYFSETQRNKGNFPGRFSGRQFSNSRSEMNVSTLELGDSALYLCASSLEPLEPQHFGDGTRLSIL.